One sample yielded the 24 T cell receptor beta chains listed below, sequenced in a study of cytomegalovirus exposure and HLA in healthy donors. Amplification used 60 Vbeta primers and 13 Jbeta primers. Profiled with immunoSEQ multiplex PCR; TCRdb holds only in-frame clones, not every one. The top ten clones hold around 2.5% of a sample with about 140,000 clones, under 75% of them seen once. Material: PBMCs. These receptor sequences come from a middle-aged woman in good health and CMV-seronegative.

The gene calls are TRBV9 and TRBJ1-2; unclear D gene. The length of the CDR3 is 14 residues. Trimming stripped 3 bases from V and 5 bases from J, with 14 bases between. Germline CDR1 and CDR2: SGDLS and YYNGEE. The CDR3 spells CASSGPTPLYGYTF. The CDR3 DNA reads as TGTGCCAGCAGCGGGCCAACCCCTTTGTATGGCTACACCTTC.

The chain links TRBV4-2 to TRBJ1-5, with a possible D match to TRBD1 (6 bases). This CDR3 has 15 amino acids. With 0 bases removed from V and 9 bases from J, the gap between germline ends came to 15 bases. Germline-derived CDR1 and CDR2 are LGHNA and YNFKEQ. The CDR3 sequence: CASSQEAGGRRPQHF. The CDR3 DNA reads as TGTGCCAGCAGCCAAGAGGCGGGGGGGCGGCGGCCCCAGCATTTT.

This clone appeared a few times. The V call is TRBV4-3, the J call TRBJ1-1, with D uncertain. This CDR3 region has 11 residues. Trimming pared 1 base from V and 11 bases from J, leaving 8 bases between. The germline V gene encodes CDR1 LGHNA and CDR2 YSLEER. DNA of the CDR3: TGCGCCAGCAGCCAAGGAGGGCGCGCTTTCTTT. As protein: CASSQGGRAFF.

CDR3 in DNA: TGTGCGATTCCGGGACAGGGCGCGCCCCTCTCTGGGGCCAACGTCCTGACTTTC. This codes for CAIPGQGAPLSGANVLTF. This chain joins TRBV30 and TRBJ2-6; 9 bases line up with TRBD1. CDR1 GTSNPN and CDR2 SVGIG come from the germline V gene (reference sequence). This CDR3 has 18 residues.

The chain combines TRBV30 with TRBJ2-3, with 7 bases aligning to TRBD2. The CDR3 has 15 residues. The germline gives CDR1 GTSNPN, CDR2 SVGIG (reference sequence). Germline trimming cut 1 base from V and 2 bases from J; bases unmatched to any gene: 6. CDR3: CAWSERGGDTDTQYF. Written as DNA, the CDR3 is TGTGCCTGGAGTGAGCGGGGAGGGGACACAGATACGCAGTATTTT.

The V gene is TRBV9, the J gene TRBJ2-3; a weak D match, TRBD1 (5 bases). Trimming pared 2 bases from V and 3 bases from J, leaving 16 bases between. This CDR3 is 16 amino acids long. CDR1 and CDR2 (germline): SGDLS, YYNGEE. CDR3 DNA: TGTGCCAGCAGCGTCCCGAGCCAACAGGTAACAGATACGCAGTATTTT. Its translation: CASSVPSQQVTDTQYF. The full variable domain, with the rest looked up from reference TRBV9 and TRBJ2-3, is DSGVTQTPKHLITATGQRVTLRCSPRSGDLSVYWYQQSLDQGLQFLIQYYNGEERAKGNILERFSAQQFPDLHSELNLSSLELGDSALYFCASSVPSQQVTDTQYFGPGTRLTVL.

A word on this clone: The junction shows a germline mismatch at one end, possibly a read error. This chain connects TRBV27 to TRBJ2-7; TRBD1 aligns across 7 bases. The CDR3 is 13 amino acids. Germline values: CDR1 MNHEY, CDR2 SMNVEV (reference sequence). In DNA form, the CDR3 reads TGTGCCAGCAGTTTATCGTTTTCGGGACAGTGGAGCTTC. Translating it yields CASSLSFSGQWSF.

This rearrangement joins TRBV4-2 to TRBJ2-5, with D tentatively TRBD2 (5 bases). Trimming shortened V by 0 bases and J by 5 bases, and 13 bases separated the two germline ends. The germline gives CDR1 LGHNA, CDR2 YNFKEQ. The CDR3 length is 15 residues. CDR3 sequence reads: CASSQDRGAGETQYF. CDR3 in DNA: TGTGCCAGCAGCCAAGATCGGGGAGCCGGGGAGACCCAGTACTTC.

This clone was seen just once. The gene calls are TRBV7-3 and TRBJ2-3; unclear D gene. The CDR3 has 16 residues. Per the germline V gene, CDR1 is SGHTA and CDR2 is FQGTGA. The V and J ends lost 5 bases and 3 bases respectively, with 18 bases between them. The chain's CDR3 is CASSRNPGPRTDTQYF. The CDR3 DNA is TGTGCCAGCAGCCGGAATCCGGGTCCCCGTACAGATACGCAGTATTTT.

The chain uses TRBV18 and TRBJ1-2, with unresolved D. The CDR3 runs 14 residues. The germline V gene encodes CDR1 KGHSH and CDR2 LQKENI. Trimming removed 3 bases at V and 8 bases at J, with 16 bases between. CDR3 sequence (DNA): TGTGCCAGCTCACCCAACCAAGGCAGCGGAGGCTACACCTTC. It is translated as CASSPNQGSGGYTF. The whole variable domain, filled in from reference TRBV18 and TRBJ1-2, reads NAGVMQNPRHLVRRRGQEARLRCSPMKGHSHVYWYRQLPEEGLKFMVYLQKENIIDESGMPKERFSAEFPKEGPSILRIQQVVRGDSAAYFCASSPNQGSGGYTFGSGTRLTVV.

The gene calls are TRBV6-5 and TRBJ2-1; no firm D call. CDR3 length equals 14 residues. Germline lookup yields CDR1 MNHEY and CDR2 SVGAGI. Deletions cut 6 bases from V and 6 bases from J, with 15 bases between. For the CDR3, the DNA is TGTGCCAGCAGATCCCCGAGAGAACGCAATGAGCAGTTCTTC. This gives the protein CASRSPRERNEQFF.

This chain uses TRBV28 with TRBJ1-2; 9 bases agree with TRBD1. V lost 10 bases to trimming and J lost 5 bases; unmatched junction nucleotides: 14. CDR3 size: 15 residues. Germline V CDR1 and CDR2: MDHEN, SYDVKM. The CDR3 nucleotides read TGTGCCATCACAGCCCTACAGGGGGCGGGATATGGCTACACCTTC. This encodes CAITALQGAGYGYTF.

The V call is TRBV2, the J call TRBJ1-3; no definite D call. Germline-derived CDR1 and CDR2 are SNHLY and FYNNEI. The CDR3 extends over 16 amino acids. Trimming removed 3 bases at V and 0 bases at J, with 12 bases between. CDR3 sequence: CASSESPRDSGNTIYF. CDR3 nucleotides: TGTGCCAGCAGTGAGTCCCCTCGGGACTCTGGAAACACCATATATTTT.

The chain recombines TRBV29-1 with TRBJ2-3, with TRBD2 matching over 9 bases. Losses at the gene ends were 6 bases for V and 2 bases for J; bases not matched to a gene: 12. The CDR3 runs to 16 residues. Germline CDR1 is SQVTM and CDR2 is ANQGSEA. The CDR3 DNA follows: TGCAGCGTGGGGCCTAGCGGGGCGTCGTACACAGATACGCAGTATTTT. Translating it yields CSVGPSGASYTDTQYF.

This chain links TRBV6-1 with TRBJ2-5; 10 positions agree with TRBD1. The J call may be wrong; the DNA end is better matched by TRBJ2-7. Per germline, CDR1 MNHNS and CDR2 SASEGT. This CDR3 contains 15 residues. CDR3 in amino acids: CASSPLGTGVYEQYF. As DNA, the CDR3 is TGTGCCAGCTCTCCGCTGGGGACAGGGGTTTACGAGCAGTACTTC.

The chain combines TRBV5-1 with TRBJ1-2; D is perhaps TRBD1 (6 bases). The CDR3 is 14 residues long. Germline loops: CDR1 SGHRS, CDR2 YFSETQ. V shed 4 bases and J shed 8 bases, with 18 bases lying between them. The CDR3 region has the DNA TGCGCCAGCAGCGCGGTCACAGGGAATCAGGGCTACACCTTC. Translated: CASSAVTGNQGYTF.

The chain employs TRBV2 and TRBJ1-1; D possibly corresponds to TRBD1 (6 bases). The germline V gene has CDR1 SNHLY and CDR2 FYNNEI. The CDR3 spans 15 residues. V lost 2 bases and J lost 3, with 13 bases in between. The CDR3 nucleotides read TGTGCCAGCAGTGAAAGGGGGACGCGGGACACTGAAGCTTTCTTT. Encoded protein: CASSERGTRDTEAFF.

This clone was observed a handful of times. The J gene is TRBJ2-1, the V gene TRBV25-1, with TRBD1 matching over 8 bases. The CDR3 contains 15 residues. In germline, CDR1 is MGHDK, CDR2 SYGVNS. Trimming cost V 6 bases and J 3 bases; bases outside gene matches: 7. The CDR3 sequence is CASRVTGGSYNEQFF. CDR3 nucleotide sequence: TGTGCCAGCAGGGTAACAGGGGGAAGCTACAATGAGCAGTTCTTC.

This clone was seen only a few times. The chain links TRBV15 to TRBJ1-5; D is perhaps TRBD1 (5 bases). Between the trimmed V and J ends, which lost 0 bases and 6 bases, there was a span of 12 bases. The CDR3 covers 15 residues. Germline CDR1 and CDR2: LNHNV and YYDKDF (reference sequence). The CDR3 is CATSRDAGNGQPQHF. The CDR3 bases are TGTGCCACCAGCAGAGATGCAGGGAACGGTCAGCCCCAGCATTTT.

The rearrangement joins TRBV5-4 to TRBJ1-2, with TRBD1 matching 8 bases. The CDR3 loop spans 17 amino acids. Germline assignment: CDR1 SGHNT and CDR2 YYREEE (reference sequence). The trim removed 0 bases at V and 2 bases at J, leaving 9 bases unmatched. In DNA, the CDR3 is TGTGCCAGCAGCTTGGCAAGCCCGGGACAGGAAAACTATGGCTACACCTTC. It is translated as CASSLASPGQENYGYTF.

This clone was recorded once. Germline and junction disagree at one end, which may indicate a read error. Other nucleotide sequences in the sample specify the same CDR3. This chain uses TRBV2 with TRBJ1-2, with a tentative D call TRBD1 (6 bases). This CDR3 region has 14 residues. Germline V gene sequence: CDR1 SNHLY, CDR2 FYNNEI. CDR3 bases: TGTGCCAGTAGTCCGACGCCTGGACAGTCCGTATACGCCTTC. As protein: CASSPTPGQSVYAF.

This clone was counted a single time. The V call is TRBV5-6, the J call TRBJ1-2; tentatively, D is TRBD1 (6 bases). V was clipped by 0 bases and J by 3 bases, with 15 bases between them. Germline V gene sequence: CDR1 SGHDT, CDR2 YYEEEE. The CDR3 is 16 residues long. The CDR3 DNA reads as TGTGCCAGCAGCTTGGATGTCGCGCAGGGGTACTATGGCTACACCTTC. Amino acid sequence: CASSLDVAQGYYGYTF. Filled out from reference TRBV5-6 and TRBJ1-2, the complete variable domain reads DAGVTQSPTHLIKTRGQQVTLRCSPKSGHDTVSWYQQALGQGPQFIFQYYEEEERQRGNFPDRFSGHQFPNYSSELNVNALLLGDSALYLCASSLDVAQGYYGYTFGSGTRLTVV.

The CDR3 loop is CASSPGGGRTDTQYF. The DNA for the CDR3 is TGTGCCAGCTCACCAGGCGGGGGACGGACAGATACGCAGTATTTT. The chain links TRBV18 to TRBJ2-3, with TRBD2 identical over 7 bases. This CDR3 contains 15 residues. Germline CDR1 and CDR2: KGHSH and LQKENI. Trimming removed 2 bases from V and 3 bases from J; junction bases left unmatched: 5.

This chain links TRBV5-1 with TRBJ1-1; maybe TRBD1 (5 bases). The CDR3 consists of 15 residues. Trimming shortened V by 6 bases and J by 10 bases, and 25 bases separated the two germline ends. Germline assignment: CDR1 SGHRS and CDR2 YFSETQ. CDR3 nucleotides: TGCGCCAGCACCCCCCGGGGGGGAAGCGGTACGGGAGCTTTCTTT. Protein product: CASTPRGGSGTGAFF.